The next 16 T cell receptor beta chains were all read from a single sample in a study of shared clonotypes between healthy human individuals (dated by TCRdb to about 2020). CD8 naive samples were CD45RO-negative cells positively selected for CCR7, giving a CD45RA+CCR7+ population that excluded TemRA cells. Library construction relied on the immunoSEQ multiplex PCR assay. The table was pulled from immuneACCESS by TCRdb, which kept in-frame rearrangements only. Such tables lose some clones; where checked, under half of the loss comes from unresolved V genes, and the rest has no known cause. This sample has millions of clones in its table, and just over 90% of those were observed once. The top ten clones comprise more than 1.5% of the sample. The source material was naive CD8+ T cells from PBMCs. The cell subset or site label, as the study defines it: CD45RA+CCR7+. Receptors were obtained from a man aged 18 to 29 in good health. Some clones in this sample may be carry-over from other donors' samples.

The chain links TRBV7-8 to TRBJ1-1; 7 nucleotides align to TRBD1. The CDR3 sequence is 16 residues long. CDR1 is SGHVS, CDR2 FQNEAQ, per germline. Trimming took 0 bases from V and 0 from J; bases not matched to a gene: 4. CDR3 nucleotide sequence: TGTGCCAGCAGCTTAGCCCCACAGGGGATGAACACTGAAGCTTTCTTT. Its protein is CASSLAPQGMNTEAFF.

The chain joins TRBV5-5 to TRBJ1-5; 8 bases line up with TRBD1. In germline, CDR1 is SGHKS, CDR2 YYEKEE (reference sequence). V shed 3 bases and J 7 bases; nucleotides not matched to a gene: 12. CDR3 length equals 16 residues. CDR3 residues: CASSYRGTSGFQPQHF. The DNA for the CDR3 is TGTGCCAGCAGCTACAGGGGGACGTCGGGTTTCCAGCCCCAGCATTTT. The full variable domain, with the rest looked up from reference TRBV5-5 and TRBJ1-5, is DAGVTQSPTHLIKTRGQQVTLRCSPISGHKSVSWYQQVLGQGPQFIFQYYEKEERGRGNFPDRFSARQFPNYSSELNVNALLLGDSALYLCASSYRGTSGFQPQHFGDGTRLSIL.

This clone was seen just once. This chain uses TRBV7-7 with TRBJ2-1; D unclear. V shed 5 bases and J shed 6 bases, with 11 bases lying between them. Germline lookup yields CDR1 SSHAT and CDR2 FNYEAQ (reference sequence). This CDR3 is 13 amino acids long. The CDR3 sequence: CASSPDRGNEQFF. The CDR3 DNA reads TGTGCCAGCAGCCCAGATAGAGGCAATGAGCAGTTCTTC.

V and J are TRBV27 and TRBJ2-3, with a tentative D call TRBD1 (5 bases). The CDR3 consists of 15 residues. V lost 5 bases, J lost 0 bases, and 12 bases lay in between. The germline gives CDR1 MNHEY, CDR2 SMNVEV (reference sequence). The CDR3 DNA reads TGTGCCAGCAGTGGACAATACCTTAGCACAGATACGCAGTATTTT. Translating it yields CASSGQYLSTDTQYF.

The chain carries TRBV7-3 and TRBJ2-2, with 9 nucleotides matching TRBD2. V trimming: 1 base; J trimming: 6 bases; junction bases outside the gene matches: 0. The CDR3 is 14 residues long. CDR1 is SGHTA, CDR2 FQGTGA, per germline. CDR3 nucleotides: TGTGCCAGCAGCTTAATAGCGGGAGCCGGGGAGCTGTTTTTT. This codes for CASSLIAGAGELFF.

The chain links TRBV7-8 to TRBJ2-2; no reliable D call. V was shortened by 0 bases and J by 5 bases, with 7 bases between the two germline ends. CDR1 and CDR2 (germline): SGHVS, FQNEAQ. The CDR3 sequence is 14 residues long. The CDR3 sequence is CASSLARATGELFF. DNA of the CDR3: TGTGCCAGCAGCTTAGCGCGAGCAACCGGGGAGCTGTTTTTT.

The V and J genes are TRBV11-1 and TRBJ2-1, with TRBD2 as a possible D gene (6 bases). V lost 2 bases and J 3 bases, leaving 17 bases between the germline ends. This CDR3 is built from 17 residues. The germline V gene has CDR1 SGHAT and CDR2 FQDESV (reference sequence). The CDR3 sequence is CASSLSAGTGIYNEQFF. DNA of the CDR3: TGTGCCAGCAGCTTATCCGCCGGGACTGGGATCTACAATGAGCAGTTCTTC.

Only a few counts were recorded for this clone. The chain employs TRBV29-1 and TRBJ2-5; 9 positions agree with TRBD2. The J call could be wrong; TRBJ2-7 is a better fit for the DNA end. Looked up from germline, CDR1 is SQVTM and CDR2 is ANQGSEA. CDR3 size: 14 residues. This chain's CDR3 is CSVVGGREAYEQYF. The CDR3 DNA reads as TGCAGCGTTGTAGGCGGGAGGGAAGCCTACGAGCAGTACTTC.

The chain uses TRBV4-2 and TRBJ2-7; D uncertain. The CDR3 spans 16 residues. CDR1 LGHNA and CDR2 YNFKEQ come from the germline V gene. V lost 0 bases and J 6 bases, leaving 18 bases between the germline ends. CDR3 loop: CASSQETANYLGEQYF. The CDR3 DNA sequence: TGTGCCAGCAGCCAAGAAACCGCAAACTATTTAGGCGAGCAGTACTTC.

The J gene is TRBJ1-3, the V gene TRBV6-1; D call uncertain. CDR3 length equals 15 residues. CDR1 and CDR2 from the germline V gene are MNHNS and SASEGT. The V end lost 1 base, the J end lost 0 bases, and 7 bases lay between the germline ends. CDR3 region: CASSEDGLSGNTIYF. CDR3 DNA sequence: TGTGCCAGCAGTGAAGACGGACTCTCTGGAAACACCATATATTTT.

The chain carries TRBV29-1 and TRBJ1-5; D is ambiguous. The length of the CDR3 is 13 residues. Germline V gives CDR1 SQVTM, CDR2 ANQGSEA. The V end was cut by 5 bases, the J end by 1 base, with 9 bases between. This CDR3 is CSVTSGSNQPQHF. CDR3 in DNA: TGCAGCGTTACATCGGGAAGCAATCAGCCCCAGCATTTT.

This clone was seen a single time. The V gene is TRBV19, the J gene TRBJ2-7; TRBD1 matches at 8 bases. The CDR3 runs 14 residues. V lost 3 bases and J lost 5; bases outside the gene matches: 6. Germline CDR1 and CDR2: LNHDA and SQIVND (reference sequence). CDR3 sequence reads: CASSMGPGGHEQYF. DNA for the CDR3: TGTGCCAGTAGTATGGGTCCAGGGGGCCACGAGCAGTACTTC.

The gene calls are TRBV6-1 and TRBJ2-7; perhaps TRBD1 as D (6 bases). In germline, CDR1 is MNHNS, CDR2 SASEGT. V lost 6 bases and J 0 bases, leaving 12 bases between the germline ends. This CDR3 is 14 amino acids long. CDR3 residues: CASSHRDNSYEQYF. The CDR3 bases are TGTGCCAGCAGCCACCGGGACAACTCCTACGAGCAGTACTTC.

Concerning this clone itself: Other DNA sequences in the sample encode the same CDR3. The rearrangement links TRBV25-1 to TRBJ1-5; tentatively, D is TRBD1 (6 bases). The CDR3 has 14 residues. The V gene lost 2 bases and the J gene lost 6 bases, with 11 bases spanning the gap. CDR1 and CDR2 (germline): MGHDK, SYGVNS. CDR3 residues: CASSERGAGQPQHF. The CDR3 DNA follows: TGTGCCAGCAGTGAAAGGGGGGCGGGTCAGCCCCAGCATTTT.

This rearrangement joins TRBV7-3 to TRBJ2-7, with no clear D. The CDR3 consists of 13 residues. The V end was cut by 0 bases, the J end by 3 bases, with 6 bases between. The germline V gene encodes CDR1 SGHTA and CDR2 FQGTGA. In nucleotides, the CDR3 is TGTGCCAGCAGCTTAACGCTAGGCTACGAGCAGTACTTC. This translates into CASSLTLGYEQYF.

V and J are TRBV9 and TRBJ2-7; 9 positions match TRBD1. CDR1 SGDLS and CDR2 YYNGEE come from the germline V gene. The J segment lost 4 bases and the V segment lost 4 bases, leaving 6 bases of the junction unmatched. The CDR3 contains 14 residues. Here the CDR3 DNA reads TGTGCCAGCAGCCCCCGGGACAGGGTGTACGAGCAGTACTTC. Translating gives CASSPRDRVYEQYF.